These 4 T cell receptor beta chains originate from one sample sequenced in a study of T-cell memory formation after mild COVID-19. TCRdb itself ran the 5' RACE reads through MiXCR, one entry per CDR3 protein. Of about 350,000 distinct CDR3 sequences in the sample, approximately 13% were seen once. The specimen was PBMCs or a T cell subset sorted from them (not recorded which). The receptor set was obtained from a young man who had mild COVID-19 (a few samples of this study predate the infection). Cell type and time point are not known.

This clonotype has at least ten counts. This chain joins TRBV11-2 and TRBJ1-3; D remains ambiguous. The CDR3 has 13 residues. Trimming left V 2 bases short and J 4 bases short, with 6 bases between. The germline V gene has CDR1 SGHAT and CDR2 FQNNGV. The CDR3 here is CASSLSRGNTIYF. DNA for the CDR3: TGTGCCAGCAGCTTAAGCAGAGGAAACACCATATATTTT.

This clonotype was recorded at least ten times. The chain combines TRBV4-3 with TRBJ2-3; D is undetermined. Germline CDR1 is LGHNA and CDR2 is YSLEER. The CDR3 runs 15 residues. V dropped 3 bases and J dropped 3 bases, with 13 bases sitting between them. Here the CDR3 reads CASSQEDGTTDTQYF. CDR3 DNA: TGCGCCAGCAGCCAGGAAGACGGAACAACAGATACGCAGTATTTT.

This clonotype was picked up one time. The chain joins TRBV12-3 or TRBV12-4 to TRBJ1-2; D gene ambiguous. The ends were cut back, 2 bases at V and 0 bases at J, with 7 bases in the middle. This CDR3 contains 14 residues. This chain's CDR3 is CASSLMVANYGYTF. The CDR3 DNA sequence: TGTGCCAGCAGTTTAATGGTGGCTAACTATGGCTACACCTTC.

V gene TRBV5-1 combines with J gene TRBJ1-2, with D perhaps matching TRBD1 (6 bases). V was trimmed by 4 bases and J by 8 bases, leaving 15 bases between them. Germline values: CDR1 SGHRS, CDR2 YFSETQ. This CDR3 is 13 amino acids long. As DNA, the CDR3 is TGCGCCAGCAGCGAGGGAGGGGGGACCGGCTACACCTTC. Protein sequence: CASSEGGGTGYTF.